These 29 T cell receptor beta chains originate from one sample sequenced in a study of neurological immune-mediated disorders. MiXCR was run by TCRdb on the 5' RACE reads, yielding one entry per CDR3 protein. The sample comprises tens of thousands of distinct CDR3 sequences, 4% to 5.5% of which are singletons, and 2.5% to 3% rests with the top ten. Sequencing was carried out using PBMCs. The receptors here all came from a man in his forties or fifties with multiple sclerosis.

This clonotype has a count of ten or more. The chain uses TRBV18 and TRBJ1-5; D is undetermined. The length of the CDR3 is 13 residues. CDR1 is KGHSH and CDR2 is LQKENI in the germline V gene. V lost 5 bases, J lost 1 base, and 6 bases lay in between. The CDR3 DNA reads TGTGCCAGCTCAGAGGTAAGCAATCAGCCCCAGCATTTT. Its protein is CASSEVSNQPQHF.

This clonotype was recorded many times. V usage is TRBV29-1 and J usage is TRBJ2-7; TRBD1 agrees at 7 bases. CDR3 length: 13 amino acids. Germline V lookup: CDR1 SQVTM, CDR2 ANQGSEA. J was trimmed by 5 bases and V by 4 bases; bases with no gene match: 8. CDR3: CSVGRRGINEQYF. CDR3 in DNA: TGCAGCGTTGGTCGCAGGGGGATAAACGAGCAGTACTTC.

The chain is built from TRBV30 and TRBJ2-3; D perhaps matches TRBD1 (5 bases). The CDR3 has 13 amino acids. The V end lost 1 base, the J end lost 6 bases, and 11 bases lay between the germline ends. CDR1 and CDR2 (germline): GTSNPN, SVGIG (reference sequence). The CDR3 loop is CAWSENAGDTQYF. In DNA form, the CDR3 reads TGTGCCTGGAGTGAGAACGCAGGGGATACGCAGTATTTT.

This clonotype showed up many times. The chain employs TRBV29-1 and TRBJ2-5; D may be TRBD2 (7 bases). CDR3 length equals 13 residues. Germline V gene sequence: CDR1 SQVTM, CDR2 ANQGSEA. V lost 7 bases, J lost 5 bases, and 17 bases lay in between. CDR3 protein: CSAEGGHVETQYF. Here the CDR3 DNA reads TGCAGCGCCGAGGGGGGGCACGTGGAGACCCAGTACTTC.

In this sample, this clonotype turned up many times. The chain recombines TRBV29-1 with TRBJ2-2, with unresolved D. CDR1 is SQVTM and CDR2 is ANQGSEA in the germline V gene. This CDR3 comprises 13 residues. The CDR3 DNA sequence: TGCAGTGGACGGCCCACGAACACCGGGGAGCTGTTTTTT. Translation gives CSGRPTNTGELFF.

At least ten counts were recorded for this clonotype. The CDR3 sequence is CASSELGRKNQPQHF. CDR3 bases: TGCGCCAGCAGCGAACTGGGACGGAAGAATCAGCCCCAGCATTTT. V is TRBV5-1 and J is TRBJ1-5; TRBD1 might be the D (5 bases). V was pared by 4 bases and J by 4 bases, with 15 bases between. Germline values: CDR1 SGHRS, CDR2 YFSETQ. The CDR3 loop spans 15 amino acids.

This clonotype has a count of ten or more. The CDR3 region is CASSLPSQGGAYEQYF. The CDR3 region has the DNA TGCGCCAGCAGCTTGCCCAGTCAGGGGGGGGCCTACGAGCAGTACTTC. The V gene is TRBV5-1, the J gene TRBJ2-7, with D tentatively TRBD1 or TRBD2 (7 bases each). In germline, CDR1 is SGHRS, CDR2 YFSETQ. This CDR3 is built from 16 residues. Trimming removed 1 base from V and 2 bases from J, with 16 bases in between.

This clonotype was seen many times. The chain recombines TRBV6-4 with TRBJ2-3, with TRBD2 matching 10 bases. Germline values: CDR1 MRHNA, CDR2 SNTAGT. This CDR3 is built from 15 residues. With V trimmed by 5 bases and J by 5 bases, 7 bases remained unmatched. CDR3 nucleotides: TGTGCCAGCAGTACCCTAGCGGGAGCCGGAGATACGCAGTATTTT. It translates to CASSTLAGAGDTQYF.

There are many counts of this clonotype. The rearrangement uses TRBV20-1 and TRBJ2-3; 10 bases map to TRBD2. V dropped 3 bases and J dropped 4; count of bases not matched to a gene: 7. This CDR3 has 15 amino acids. Germline values: CDR1 DFQATT, CDR2 SNEGSKA (reference sequence). Written as DNA, the CDR3 is TGCAGTGCTAGGAAGCTAGCGGGGGCCCCAGATACGCAGTATTTT. Translating gives CSARKLAGAPDTQYF.

In this sample, this clonotype turned up many times. The chain has TRBV20-1 and TRBJ1-5; no firm D call. Trimming stripped 0 bases from V and 4 bases from J, with 10 bases between. Germline assignment: CDR1 DFQATT and CDR2 SNEGSKA (reference sequence). The CDR3 is 14 residues long. CDR3 sequence: CSARDLLSNQPQHF. The CDR3 DNA reads TGCAGTGCTAGAGATCTCCTCAGTAATCAGCCCCAGCATTTT.

This clonotype was counted ten times or more. J is TRBJ1-6 and V is TRBV27; D may be TRBD1 (6 bases). Germline V lookup: CDR1 MNHEY, CDR2 SMNVEV (reference sequence). This CDR3 region has 14 residues. Trimming pared 3 bases from V and 6 bases from J, leaving 9 bases between. CDR3 bases: TGTGCCAGCAGTTTCCGACAGGCTAATTCACCCCTCCACTTT. Protein sequence: CASSFRQANSPLHF.

This clonotype was observed at least ten times. The rearrangement joins TRBV6-6 to TRBJ2-7; 7 bases line up with TRBD1. The CDR3 spans 16 residues. Unmatched junction bases numbered 12, after V lost 4 bases and J lost 3 bases. Per the germline V gene, CDR1 is MNHNY and CDR2 is SVGAGI (reference sequence). The CDR3 nucleotides are TGTGCCAGCAGTTGGGACAGTTCCCATCCCCTCTACGAGCAGTACTTC. Protein product: CASSWDSSHPLYEQYF.

This clonotype was recorded many times. The chain links TRBV20-1 to TRBJ2-7; D ambiguous. The germline gives CDR1 DFQATT, CDR2 SNEGSKA (reference sequence). CDR3 length: 12 residues. Trimming removed 3 bases from V and 4 bases from J, with 10 bases in between. The CDR3: CSASPSIYEQYF. In nucleotides, the CDR3 is TGCAGTGCTAGTCCGAGCATTTACGAGCAGTACTTC.

This chain joins TRBV6-2 or TRBV6-3 and TRBJ2-7; 7 bases match TRBD2. The ends lost 1 base at V and 2 bases at J; junction bases unmatched: 5. The CDR3 contains 15 residues. CDR1 is MNHEY, CDR2 SVGEGT, per germline. CDR3 region: CASSYWTRGPYEQYF. DNA of the CDR3: TGTGCCAGCAGTTACTGGACTAGAGGACCCTACGAGCAGTACTTC.

The chain couples TRBV7-2 to TRBJ1-1, with D hard to call. This CDR3 spans 15 amino acids. The germline gives CDR1 SGHTA, CDR2 FQGNSA. Trimming removed 3 bases at V and 5 bases at J, with 16 bases between. As DNA, the CDR3 is TGTGCCAGCAGCTTCCGACATTTGAGAGGGACTGAAGCTTTCTTT. This translates into CASSFRHLRGTEAFF. Variable domain in full (rest from reference TRBV7-2 and TRBJ1-1): GAGVSQSPSNKVTEKGKDVELRCDPISGHTALYWYRQSLGQGLEFLIYFQGNSAPDKSGLPSDRFSAERTGGSVSTLTIQRTQQEDSAVYLCASSFRHLRGTEAFFGQGTRLTVV.

This clonotype was seen repeatedly, ten times or more. The V call is TRBV15, the J call TRBJ2-3, with 15 bases that match TRBD2. Trimming cost V 5 bases and J 6 bases; bases outside gene matches: 9. CDR3 length: 17 residues. Per germline, CDR1 LNHNV and CDR2 YYDKDF (reference sequence). The CDR3 protein is CATSEGTSGGFEDTQYF. The DNA for the CDR3 is TGTGCCACCAGCGAGGGGACTAGCGGGGGGTTCGAGGATACGCAGTATTTT.

Details on this clonotype: Since a much larger clone is just one base distant, this may be a read error. This chain joins TRBV7-9 and TRBJ2-1, with D possibly matching TRBD2 (5 bases). Germline V gene data show CDR1 as SEHNR and CDR2 as FQNEAQ (reference sequence). V gave up 5 bases and J gave up 3 bases, with 8 bases separating them. This CDR3 is 13 amino acids long. CDR3 nucleotides: TGTGCCAGCAGCCGGGAAGGCTACAATGAGCAGTTCTTC. This gives the protein CASSREGYNEQFF.

This chain joins TRBV7-6 and TRBJ2-2; D possibly corresponds to TRBD2 (5 bases). The germline V and J ends were trimmed by 5 bases and 9 bases, with 13 bases remaining between them. The CDR3 contains 13 residues. Germline V gives CDR1 SGHVS, CDR2 FNYEAQ. CDR3 residues: CASSQSGTRELFF. Here the CDR3 DNA reads TGTGCCAGCAGCCAAAGCGGAACCAGGGAGCTGTTTTTT. Together with reference TRBV7-6 and TRBJ2-2, the CDR3 gives the full variable domain: GAGVSQSPRYKVTKRGQDVALRCDPISGHVSLYWYRQALGQGPEFLTYFNYEAQQDKSGLPNDRFSAERPEGSISTLTIQRTEQRDSAMYRCASSQSGTRELFFGEGSRLTVL.

This clonotype was seen repeatedly, ten times or more. The genes are TRBV9 and TRBJ2-1, with D tentatively TRBD2 (5 bases). V was pared by 0 bases and J by 10 bases, with 14 bases between. The germline V gene encodes CDR1 SGDLS and CDR2 YYNGEE. The CDR3 runs to 14 residues. CDR3 in amino acids: CASSVVLAPVEQFF. The CDR3 DNA is TGTGCCAGCAGCGTAGTGCTAGCCCCAGTCGAGCAGTTCTTC.

The chain links TRBV3-1 to TRBJ2-7, with 7 bases identical to TRBD2. Germline trimming cut 6 bases from V and 2 bases from J; bases unmatched to any gene: 1. The germline V gene encodes CDR1 LGHDT and CDR2 YNNKEL (reference sequence). CDR3 length: 12 residues. The CDR3 region is CASRSGAYEQYF. Here the CDR3 DNA reads TGTGCCAGCAGGAGCGGGGCCTACGAGCAGTACTTC.

This clonotype has a count of ten or more. The rearrangement joins TRBV7-6 to TRBJ2-1; 11 bases map to TRBD2. V lost 5 bases and J lost 7; bases outside the gene matches: 7. This CDR3 is built from 15 residues. CDR1 is SGHVS, CDR2 FNYEAQ, per germline. This CDR3 reads CASSRTSGSENEQFF. CDR3 sequence (DNA): TGTGCCAGCAGCAGAACTAGCGGGAGCGAGAATGAGCAGTTCTTC.

This clonotype was picked up many times. V gene TRBV2 combines with J gene TRBJ1-5, with no clear D. Germline V gives CDR1 SNHLY, CDR2 FYNNEI. Trimming removed 7 bases from V and 0 bases from J, with 7 bases in between. CDR3 length: 13 amino acids. CDR3 in DNA: TGTGCCAGCAAAAGGGATAGCAATCAGCCCCAGCATTTT. This codes for CASKRDSNQPQHF.

In this sample, this clonotype turned up many times. J is TRBJ2-1 and V is TRBV20-1, with 10 bases identical to TRBD2. The CDR3 length is 15 residues. From germline, CDR1 is DFQATT and CDR2 SNEGSKA (reference sequence). Germline trimming cut 6 bases from V and 7 bases from J; bases unmatched to any gene: 12. The CDR3 DNA is TGCAGTGCCCACACCACTAGCGGGGAGAGAAATGAGCAGTTCTTC. Translation gives CSAHTTSGERNEQFF.

This clonotype has a count of ten or more. V usage is TRBV6-5 and J usage is TRBJ2-7, with D tentatively TRBD2 (5 bases). Germline V gives CDR1 MNHEY, CDR2 SVGAGI. V gave up 0 bases and J gave up 4 bases, with 10 bases separating them. The CDR3 contains 14 residues. The CDR3 here is CASSYSPGSYEQYF. The CDR3 coding sequence is TGTGCCAGCAGTTACTCGCCGGGATCGTACGAGCAGTACTTC.

The chain joins TRBV21-1 to TRBJ2-3; TRBD2 is the table's D call, not checked against the DNA. TRBV21-1 is flagged as a pseudogene. This CDR3 is built from 15 residues. In nucleotides, the CDR3 is TGTGCCAGCAGCAAGAGAAGCGGGAGGACAGATACGCAGTATTTT. This gives the protein CASSKRSGRTDTQYF.

This clonotype has a count of ten or more. The chain joins TRBV20-1 to TRBJ1-2; 8 bases map to TRBD1. V lost 1 base to trimming and J lost 4 bases; unmatched junction nucleotides: 5. The germline gives CDR1 DFQATT, CDR2 SNEGSKA (reference sequence). The CDR3 spans 14 residues. The chain's CDR3 is CSARAQTGAYGYTF. As DNA, the CDR3 is TGCAGTGCTAGAGCCCAGACAGGGGCCTATGGCTACACCTTC.

This clonotype was picked up a small number of times. V is TRBV20-1 and J is TRBJ2-5; D gene ambiguous. Germline-derived CDR1 and CDR2 are DFQATT and SNEGSKA (reference sequence). The CDR3 is 11 residues long. Trimming shortened V by 1 base and J by 5 bases, and 5 bases separated the two germline ends. CDR3 loop: CSARVGETQYF. In nucleotides, the CDR3 is TGCAGTGCTAGAGTCGGGGAGACCCAGTACTTC.

This clonotype has ten or more counts. J is TRBJ1-1 and V is TRBV5-1; D is ambiguous. Germline CDR1 reads SGHRS; CDR2 reads YFSETQ. CDR3 length equals 13 residues. The V gene lost 4 bases and the J gene lost 1 base, with 8 bases spanning the gap. The CDR3 reads CASSVQENTEAFF. CDR3 nucleotides: TGCGCCAGCAGCGTCCAGGAGAACACTGAAGCTTTCTTT.

This clonotype was detected ten times or more. The gene calls are TRBV2 and TRBJ1-2; D is undetermined. The V gene's germline CDR1 is SNHLY and CDR2 FYNNEI. This CDR3 comprises 10 residues. The V and J ends lost 6 bases and 7 bases respectively, with 6 bases between them. CDR3 nucleotide sequence: TGTGCCAGCAGAAGAGGTGGCTACACCTTC. Residues: CASRRGGYTF.